This T cell receptor (beta chain) stems from a study of T cells in Graves' hyperthyroidism and ophthalmopathy. The sample holds one count of this clonotype. Amplified regions were TCR beta CDR3 sequences from RNA transcripts. TCR CDR3 regions were first amplified by RT-PCR with HTBI primers. MiXCR, run by TCRdb on the multiplex PCR reads, gives a single entry per CDR3 protein. The sample consists of 550,000 to 650,000 distinct CDR3 sequences, approximately 14% of them appearing once. V lost 6 bases and J lost 5; bases outside the gene matches: 17. Per the germline V gene, CDR1 is MDHEN and CDR2 is SYDVKM. The CDR3 is 18 amino acids.

The V gene is TRBV28, the J gene TRBJ2-5; 11 bases are shared with TRBD2. Sequencing was performed on blood. The TCR was taken from a woman in her forties with Graves' hyperthyroidism. The CDR3 loop is CASSQDRLAGWRRETQYF. Here the CDR3 DNA reads TGTGCCAGCAGCCAAGATCGACTAGCGGGATGGAGGCGGGAGACCCAGTACTTC.